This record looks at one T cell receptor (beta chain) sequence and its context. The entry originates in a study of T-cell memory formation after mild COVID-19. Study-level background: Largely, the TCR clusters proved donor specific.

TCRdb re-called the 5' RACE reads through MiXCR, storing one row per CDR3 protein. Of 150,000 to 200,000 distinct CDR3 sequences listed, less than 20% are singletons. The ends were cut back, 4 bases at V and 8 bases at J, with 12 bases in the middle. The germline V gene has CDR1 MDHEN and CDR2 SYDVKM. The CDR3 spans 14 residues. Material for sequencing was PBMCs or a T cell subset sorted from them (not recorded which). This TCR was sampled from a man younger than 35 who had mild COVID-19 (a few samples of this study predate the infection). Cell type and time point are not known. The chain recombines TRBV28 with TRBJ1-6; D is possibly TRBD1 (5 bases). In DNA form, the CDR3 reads TGTGCCAGCAGTTCTCAGGGCTTTGATTCACCCCTCCACTTT. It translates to CASSSQGFDSPLHF.